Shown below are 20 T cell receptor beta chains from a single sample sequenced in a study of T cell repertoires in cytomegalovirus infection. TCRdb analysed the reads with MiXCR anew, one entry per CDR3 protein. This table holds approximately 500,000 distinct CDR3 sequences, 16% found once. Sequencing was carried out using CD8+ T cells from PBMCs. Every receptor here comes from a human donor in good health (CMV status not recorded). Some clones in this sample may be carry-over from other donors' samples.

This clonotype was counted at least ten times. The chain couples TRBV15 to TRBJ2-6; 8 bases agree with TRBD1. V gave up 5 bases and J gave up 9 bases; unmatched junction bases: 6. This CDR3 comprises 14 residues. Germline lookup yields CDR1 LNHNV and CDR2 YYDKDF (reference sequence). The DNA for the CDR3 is TGTGCCACCAGCCCGCTTGGGACAGGCAACGTCCTGACTTTC. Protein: CATSPLGTGNVLTF.

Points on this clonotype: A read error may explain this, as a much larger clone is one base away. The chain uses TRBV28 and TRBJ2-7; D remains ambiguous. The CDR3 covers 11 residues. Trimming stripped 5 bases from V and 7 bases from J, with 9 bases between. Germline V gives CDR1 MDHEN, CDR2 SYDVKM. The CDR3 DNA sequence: TGTGCCAGCAGTGATGCAAGGGAGCAGTACTTC. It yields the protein CASSDAREQYF.

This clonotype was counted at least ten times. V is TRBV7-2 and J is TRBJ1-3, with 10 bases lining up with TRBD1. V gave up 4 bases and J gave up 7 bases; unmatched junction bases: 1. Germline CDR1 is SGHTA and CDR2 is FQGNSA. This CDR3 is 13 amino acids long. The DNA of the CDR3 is TGTGCCAGCAGCTCGGGACAGGGGAACACCATATATTTT. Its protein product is CASSSGQGNTIYF. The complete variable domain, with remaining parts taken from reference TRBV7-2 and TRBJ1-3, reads GAGVSQSPSNKVTEKGKDVELRCDPISGHTALYWYRQSLGQGLEFLIYFQGNSAPDKSGLPSDRFSAERTGGSVSTLTIQRTQQEDSAVYLCASSSGQGNTIYFGEGSWLTVV.

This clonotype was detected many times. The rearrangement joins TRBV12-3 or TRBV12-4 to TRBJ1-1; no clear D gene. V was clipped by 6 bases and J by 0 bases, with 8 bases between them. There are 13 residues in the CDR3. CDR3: CASREELNTEAFF. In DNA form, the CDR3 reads TGTGCCAGCAGGGAAGAGCTGAACACTGAAGCTTTCTTT.

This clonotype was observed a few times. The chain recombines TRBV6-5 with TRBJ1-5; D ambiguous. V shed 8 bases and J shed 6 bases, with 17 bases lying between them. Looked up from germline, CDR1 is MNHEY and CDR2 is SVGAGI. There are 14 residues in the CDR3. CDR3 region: CASSLNRAGQPQHF. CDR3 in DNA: TGTGCCAGCTCATTAAACCGGGCGGGTCAGCCCCAGCATTTT.

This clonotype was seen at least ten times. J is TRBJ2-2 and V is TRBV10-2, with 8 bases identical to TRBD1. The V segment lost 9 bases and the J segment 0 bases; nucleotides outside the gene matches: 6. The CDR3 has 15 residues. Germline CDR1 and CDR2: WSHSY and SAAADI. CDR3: CASEDRETNTGELFF. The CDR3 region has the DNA TGCGCCAGTGAGGACAGGGAGACGAACACCGGGGAGCTGTTTTTT.

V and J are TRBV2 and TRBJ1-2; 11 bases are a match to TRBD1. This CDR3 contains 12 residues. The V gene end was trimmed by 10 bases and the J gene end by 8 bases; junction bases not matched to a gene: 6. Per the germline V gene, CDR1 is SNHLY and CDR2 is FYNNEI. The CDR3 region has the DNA TGTGCCATCGGACAGGGGGCAAGGGGCTACACCTTC. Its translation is CAIGQGARGYTF.

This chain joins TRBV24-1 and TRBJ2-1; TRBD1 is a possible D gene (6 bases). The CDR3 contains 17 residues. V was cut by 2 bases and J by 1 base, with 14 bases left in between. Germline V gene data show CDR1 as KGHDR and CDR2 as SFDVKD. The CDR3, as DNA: TGTGCCACCAGTGATTGGCGTGAACAGGGATCCTACAATGAGCAGTTCTTC. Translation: CATSDWREQGSYNEQFF.

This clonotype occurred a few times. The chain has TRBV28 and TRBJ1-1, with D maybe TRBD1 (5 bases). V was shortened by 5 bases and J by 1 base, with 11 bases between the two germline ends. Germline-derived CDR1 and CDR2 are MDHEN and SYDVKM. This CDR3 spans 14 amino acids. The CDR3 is CASSLGDENTEAFF. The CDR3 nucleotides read TGTGCCAGCAGTCTAGGGGACGAGAACACTGAAGCTTTCTTT.

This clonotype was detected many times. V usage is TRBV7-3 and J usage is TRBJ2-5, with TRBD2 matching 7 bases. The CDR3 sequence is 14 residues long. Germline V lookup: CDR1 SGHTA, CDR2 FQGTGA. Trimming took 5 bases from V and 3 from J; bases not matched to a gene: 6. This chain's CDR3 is CASSHTGGKETQYF. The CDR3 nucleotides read TGTGCCAGCAGCCACACGGGGGGAAAAGAGACCCAGTACTTC.

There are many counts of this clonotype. Here the CDR3 reads CATGTVGSGANVLTF. The CDR3 nucleotides are TGTGCCACCGGGACGGTGGGCTCTGGGGCCAACGTCCTGACTTTC. The chain employs TRBV27 and TRBJ2-6; either TRBD1 or TRBD2 may supply D (5 bases each). Trimming took off 10 bases at V and 0 bases at J, with 13 bases between the two ends. The CDR3 sequence is 15 residues long. Germline CDR1 and CDR2: MNHEY and SMNVEV (reference sequence).

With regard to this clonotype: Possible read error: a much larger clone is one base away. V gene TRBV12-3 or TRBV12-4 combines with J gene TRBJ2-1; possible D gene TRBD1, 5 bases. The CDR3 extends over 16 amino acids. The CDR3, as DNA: TGTGCCAGCAGTCGTCGTGGGGCAGGGCTCTACAATGTGCAGTTCTTC. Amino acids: CASSRRGAGLYNVQFF.

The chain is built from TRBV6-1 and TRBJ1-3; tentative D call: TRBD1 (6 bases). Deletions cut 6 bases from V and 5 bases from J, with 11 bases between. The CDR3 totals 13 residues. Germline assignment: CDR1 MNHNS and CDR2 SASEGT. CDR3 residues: CASRRDNRNTIYF. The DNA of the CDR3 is TGTGCCAGCAGACGGGACAACAGAAACACCATATATTTT.

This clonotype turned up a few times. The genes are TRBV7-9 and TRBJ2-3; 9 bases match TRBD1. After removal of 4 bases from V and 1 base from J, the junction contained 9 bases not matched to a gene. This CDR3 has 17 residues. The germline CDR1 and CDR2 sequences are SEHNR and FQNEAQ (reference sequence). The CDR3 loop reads CASSSGLRTGGTDTQYF. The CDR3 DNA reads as TGTGCCAGCAGCTCAGGACTGCGGACAGGGGGCACAGATACGCAGTATTTT. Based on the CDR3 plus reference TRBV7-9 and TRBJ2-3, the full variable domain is DTGVSQNPRHKITKRGQNVTFRCDPISEHNRLYWYRQTLGQGPEFLTYFQNEAQLEKSRLLSDRFSAERPKGSFSTLEIQRTEQGDSAMYLCASSSGLRTGGTDTQYFGPGTRLTVL.

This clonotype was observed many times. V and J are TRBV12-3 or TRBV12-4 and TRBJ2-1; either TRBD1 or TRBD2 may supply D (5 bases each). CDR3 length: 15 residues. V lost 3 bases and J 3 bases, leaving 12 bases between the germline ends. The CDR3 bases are TGTGCCAGCAGTTTTTGGGGGAAAGGCTACAATGAGCAGTTCTTC. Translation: CASSFWGKGYNEQFF.

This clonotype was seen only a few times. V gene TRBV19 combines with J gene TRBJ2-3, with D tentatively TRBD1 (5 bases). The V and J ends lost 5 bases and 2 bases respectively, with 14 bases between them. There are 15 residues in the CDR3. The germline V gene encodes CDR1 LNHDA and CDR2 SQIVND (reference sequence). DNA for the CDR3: TGTGCCAGTAGTCATCAGGGTTCCGACACAGATACGCAGTATTTT. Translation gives CASSHQGSDTDTQYF. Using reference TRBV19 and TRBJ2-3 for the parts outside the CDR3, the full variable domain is DGGITQSPKYLFRKEGQNVTLSCEQNLNHDAMYWYRQDPGQGLRLIYYSQIVNDFQKGDIAEGYSVSREKKESFPLTVTSAQKNPTAFYLCASSHQGSDTDTQYFGPGTRLTVL.

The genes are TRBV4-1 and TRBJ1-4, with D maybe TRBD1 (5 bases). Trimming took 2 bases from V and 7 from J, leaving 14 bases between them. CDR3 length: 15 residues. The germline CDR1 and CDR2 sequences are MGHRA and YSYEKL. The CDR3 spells CASSQNSLRGEKLFF. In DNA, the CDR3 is TGCGCCAGCAGCCAAAACAGTCTGAGGGGTGAAAAACTGTTTTTT.

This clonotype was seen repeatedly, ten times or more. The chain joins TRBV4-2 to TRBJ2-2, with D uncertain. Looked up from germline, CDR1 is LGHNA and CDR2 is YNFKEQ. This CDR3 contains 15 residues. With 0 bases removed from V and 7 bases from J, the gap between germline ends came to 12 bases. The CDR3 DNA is TGTGCCAGCAGCCAAGAGGCCAGATCCAGCGGGGAGCTGTTTTTT. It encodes CASSQEARSSGELFF.

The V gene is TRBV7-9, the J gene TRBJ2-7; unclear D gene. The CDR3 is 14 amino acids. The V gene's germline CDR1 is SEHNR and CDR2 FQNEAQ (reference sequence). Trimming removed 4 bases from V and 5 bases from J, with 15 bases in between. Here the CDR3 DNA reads TGTGCCAGCAGCTCCCTAGTGGTGCACCACGAGCAGTACTTC. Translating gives CASSSLVVHHEQYF. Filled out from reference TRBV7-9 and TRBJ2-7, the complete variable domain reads DTGVSQNPRHKITKRGQNVTFRCDPISEHNRLYWYRQTLGQGPEFLTYFQNEAQLEKSRLLSDRFSAERPKGSFSTLEIQRTEQGDSAMYLCASSSLVVHHEQYFGPGTRLTVT.

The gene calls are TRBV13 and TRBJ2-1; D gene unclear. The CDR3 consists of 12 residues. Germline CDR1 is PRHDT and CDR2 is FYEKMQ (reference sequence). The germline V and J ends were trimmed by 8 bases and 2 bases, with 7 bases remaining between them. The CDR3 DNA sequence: TGTGCCAGCCGTAATACCTACAATGAGCAGTTCTTC. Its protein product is CASRNTYNEQFF.